A single TCR beta chain is shown here with its context. The antigen remains undetermined. With 1 base removed from V and 5 bases from J, the gap between germline ends came to 15 bases. The length of the CDR3 is 16 residues. CDR1 MGHRA and CDR2 YSYEKL come from the germline V gene. The data are from a study of shared clonotypes between healthy human individuals. The study's findings and limits: Rarefaction gave evidence that sorted-subset sequencing remained incomplete despite large depth.

The sorted-subset replicate PCRs were given about 200 ng DNA, which is tens of thousands of T cell genomes. Generated by immunoSEQ multiplex PCR, the TCRdb table keeps only in-frame clones and is missing some. The sample has approximately 2.5 million clones; approximately 90% are singletons. The V gene is TRBV4-1, the J gene TRBJ1-5; possible D gene TRBD1, 5 bases. The clonotype originates from a man between 18 and 29 years old in good health. Sequenced input: naive CD4+ T cells sorted from blood. Documented subset: CD45RA+ positively selected. CDR3 region: CASSQAGGPRDQPQHF. CDR3 DNA: TGCGCCAGCAGCCAAGCGGGGGGACCGAGGGATCAGCCCCAGCATTTT.